Each of the 3 T cell receptor beta chains below was sequenced from the same sample in a study of shared clonotypes between healthy human individuals. Measured with immunoSEQ multiplex PCR; TCRdb has only the in-frame clones, and not every one. The data show a few million clones, around 92% seen once. Specimen: naive CD4+ T cells from PBMCs. Regarding subset: CD45RA+ positively selected. The receptors originated from a man aged 18-30 years in good health. Some clones in this sample may be carry-over from other donors' samples.

This chain links TRBV27 with TRBJ2-4; TRBD1 or TRBD2 may be the D gene (6 bases each). V lost 3 bases and J lost 0, with 15 bases in between. Germline loops: CDR1 MNHEY, CDR2 SMNVEV (reference sequence). The CDR3 runs 17 residues. CDR3 in amino acids: CASSFLSGGLAKNIQYF. In DNA, the CDR3 is TGTGCCAGCAGTTTCCTAAGTGGGGGGCTAGCCAAAAACATTCAGTACTTC.

The chain combines TRBV21-1 with TRBJ2-1. TRBV21-1 is annotated as a pseudogene. The CDR3 covers 12 residues. The CDR3 DNA follows: TGTGCCAGCAGCAAAGCAAGGGATGAGCAGTTCTTC. This codes for CASSKARDEQFF.

The chain is built from TRBV7-2 and TRBJ1-2; D gene uncertain. V was trimmed by 2 bases and J by 4 bases, leaving 14 bases between them. Germline loops: CDR1 SGHTA, CDR2 FQGNSA. The CDR3 extends over 15 amino acids. The CDR3 nucleotides are TGTGCCAGCAGCTTACAGCCGTCTTCCCCCTATGGCTACACCTTC. It translates to CASSLQPSSPYGYTF.